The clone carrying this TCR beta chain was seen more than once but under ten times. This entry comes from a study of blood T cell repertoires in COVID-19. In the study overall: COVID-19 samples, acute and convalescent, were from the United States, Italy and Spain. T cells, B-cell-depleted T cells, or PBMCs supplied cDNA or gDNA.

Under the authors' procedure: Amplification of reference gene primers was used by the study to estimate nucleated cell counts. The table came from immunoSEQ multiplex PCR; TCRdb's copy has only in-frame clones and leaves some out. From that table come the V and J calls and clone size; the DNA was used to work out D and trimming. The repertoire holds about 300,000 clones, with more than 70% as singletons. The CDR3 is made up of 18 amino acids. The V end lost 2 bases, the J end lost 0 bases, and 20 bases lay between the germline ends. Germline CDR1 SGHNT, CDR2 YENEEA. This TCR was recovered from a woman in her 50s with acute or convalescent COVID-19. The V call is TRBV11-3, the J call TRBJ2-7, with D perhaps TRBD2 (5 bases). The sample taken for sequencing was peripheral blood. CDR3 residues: CASSLPFGGGSYSYEQYV. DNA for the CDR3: TGTGCCAGCAGCTTACCGTTCGGCGGAGGTTCTTACTCCTACGAGCAGTACGTC.